What follows is one T cell receptor beta chain and its context. V lost 6 bases to trimming and J lost 0 bases, with 14 bases between them. Germline CDR1 reads MDHEN; CDR2 reads SYDVKM. This CDR3 comprises 15 residues. These data are taken from a study of tumor-infiltrating lymphocytes in localized non-small cell lung cancer. Generated by immunoSEQ multiplex PCR, the TCRdb table keeps only in-frame clones and is missing some. Counted here are over 15,000 clones, 45% to 50% occurring once; the ten biggest clones make up roughly 16%. Sequencing used lung tumor tissue. The gene calls are TRBV28 and TRBJ1-1; D uncertain. The clonotype comes from a human donor with non-small cell lung cancer. The CDR3 spells CASSLAPGMNTEAFF. The CDR3 bases are TGTGCCAGCAGCTTAGCCCCAGGCATGAACACTGAAGCTTTCTTT.